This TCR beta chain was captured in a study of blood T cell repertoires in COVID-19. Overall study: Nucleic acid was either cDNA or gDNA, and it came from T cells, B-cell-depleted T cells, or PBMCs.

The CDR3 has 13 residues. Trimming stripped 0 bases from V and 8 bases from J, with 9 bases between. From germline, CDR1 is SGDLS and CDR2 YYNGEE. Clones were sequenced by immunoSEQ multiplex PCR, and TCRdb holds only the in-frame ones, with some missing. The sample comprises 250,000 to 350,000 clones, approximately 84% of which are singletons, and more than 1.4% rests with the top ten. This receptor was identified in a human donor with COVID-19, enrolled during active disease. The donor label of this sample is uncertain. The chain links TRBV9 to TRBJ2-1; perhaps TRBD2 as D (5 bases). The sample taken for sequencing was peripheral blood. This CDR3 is CASSVGLAHEQFF. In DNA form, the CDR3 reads TGTGCCAGCAGCGTAGGGCTAGCTCATGAGCAGTTCTTC.